The 24 T cell receptor beta chains listed next were all sequenced from one sample in a study of shared clonotypes between healthy human individuals (dated by TCRdb to the early 2020s). Libraries came from the immunoSEQ multiplex PCR assay. Here the immuneACCESS table is served through TCRdb, limited to in-frame sequences with V and J called. Missing clones are a known gap in these copies; in checked studies unresolved V genes cover under half, and the rest lacks a known reason. The sample table holds some 690,000 clones, of which about 90% were seen once. 34% of the sample is in the top ten clones. The source material was memory CD8+ T cells from PBMCs. Per the publication, the cell subset or site label means: CD45RO+ cells pooled with CCR7-negative TemRA cells. Receptor source: a man younger than 35 in good health. Some clones in this sample may be carry-over from other donors' samples.

The chain carries TRBV4-3 and TRBJ2-5; 8 bases fit TRBD1. Per the germline V gene, CDR1 is LGHNA and CDR2 is YSLEER. This CDR3 is built from 18 residues. The V and J ends lost 0 bases and 2 bases, in that order; junction bases with no gene match: 11. The CDR3 DNA reads as TGCGCCAGCAGCCAAGATACCCGGTTCAGGACAGGGCAAGAGACCCAGTACTTC. As protein: CASSQDTRFRTGQETQYF.

This clone occurred once. The chain is built from TRBV6-1 and TRBJ1-1, with a tentative D call TRBD1 (6 bases). The germline CDR1 and CDR2 sequences are MNHNS and SASEGT. CDR3 size: 13 residues. V lost 2 bases and J lost 7, with 11 bases in between. The CDR3 nucleotides read TGTGCCAGCAGTGAACGGGAGGGGGGTGAAGCTTTCTTT. This translates into CASSEREGGEAFF.

V and J are TRBV4-1 and TRBJ1-1, with TRBD1 as a possible D gene (5 bases). Germline values: CDR1 MGHRA, CDR2 YSYEKL. V gave up 7 bases and J gave up 0 bases, with 9 bases separating them. The CDR3 length is 13 residues. The CDR3 DNA sequence: TGCGCCAGCACCGGCAGGGTGAACACTGAAGCTTTCTTT. Its protein product is CASTGRVNTEAFF.

In this sample, this clone turned up once. The chain links TRBV7-2 to TRBJ2-7, with D unclear. This CDR3 contains 12 residues. The germline gives CDR1 SGHTA, CDR2 FQGNSA. Trimming took 5 bases from V and 7 from J, leaving 12 bases between them. In DNA form, the CDR3 reads TGTGCCAGCAGCAAACCCTCCCTGGAGCAGTACTTC. The encoded protein is CASSKPSLEQYF.

The genes are TRBV7-2 and TRBJ1-2; D call uncertain. The CDR3 contains 12 residues. Trimming removed 5 bases at V and 7 bases at J, with 11 bases between. Germline V lookup: CDR1 SGHTA, CDR2 FQGNSA. The DNA for the CDR3 is TGTGCCAGCAGCCCACGGGAGATTGGCTACACCTTC. As protein: CASSPREIGYTF.

This clone was recorded once. V usage is TRBV28 and J usage is TRBJ2-7, with a tentative D call TRBD1 (5 bases). Per germline, CDR1 MDHEN and CDR2 SYDVKM. The CDR3 sequence is 13 residues long. The V end lost 5 bases, the J end lost 0 bases, and 8 bases lay between the germline ends. In DNA form, the CDR3 reads TGTGCCAGCAGTGCAGGGCCCTCCTACGAGCAGTACTTC. Amino acids: CASSAGPSYEQYF. Drawing the rest from reference TRBV28 and TRBJ2-7, the complete variable domain is DVKVTQSSRYLVKRTGEKVFLECVQDMDHENMFWYRQDPGLGLRLIYFSYDVKMKEKGDIPEGYSVSREKKERFSLILESASTNQTSMYLCASSAGPSYEQYFGPGTRLTVT.

Concerning this clone: In the same sample, other DNA sequences code for this CDR3. The chain is built from TRBV19 and TRBJ1-1; D gene ambiguous. This CDR3 spans 13 amino acids. Germline CDR1 reads LNHDA; CDR2 reads SQIVND (reference sequence). The germline V and J ends were trimmed by 4 bases and 1 base, with 7 bases remaining between them. The CDR3 DNA reads as TGTGCCAGTAGTACAGCAGGGAACACTGAAGCTTTCTTT. Protein product: CASSTAGNTEAFF.

This chain connects TRBV7-9 to TRBJ2-7; D tentatively fits TRBD1 or TRBD2 (5 bases each). The V end lost 4 bases, the J end lost 4 bases, and 29 bases lay between the germline ends. This CDR3 region has 19 residues. Germline CDR1 reads SEHNR; CDR2 reads FQNEAQ (reference sequence). The CDR3 region has the DNA TGTGCCAGCAGCTGGGGCTCCCGGGGAGTGGTAGCGTCGTTGTACGAGCAGTACTTC. Protein sequence: CASSWGSRGVVASLYEQYF.

The chain couples TRBV9 to TRBJ2-1; 13 nucleotides align to TRBD2. The trim removed 3 bases at V and 6 bases at J, leaving 3 bases unmatched. Germline loops: CDR1 SGDLS, CDR2 YYNGEE. The length of the CDR3 is 15 residues. For the CDR3, the DNA is TGTGCCAGCAGCGCACTAGCGGGAGGGGTCAATGAGCAGTTCTTC. This translates into CASSALAGGVNEQFF.

This chain uses TRBV10-2 with TRBJ2-5; 13 bases agree with TRBD2. Germline trimming cut 4 bases from V and 4 bases from J; bases unmatched to any gene: 3. The CDR3 is made up of 15 amino acids. Per the germline V gene, CDR1 is WSHSY and CDR2 is SAAADI. CDR3 in amino acids: CASSAGLAGRETQYF. The CDR3 DNA is TGCGCCAGCAGTGCGGGACTAGCGGGAAGAGAGACCCAGTACTTC.

The V gene is TRBV5-1, the J gene TRBJ1-1; D unresolved. The CDR3 has 17 amino acids. V was shortened by 0 bases and J by 0 bases, with 15 bases between the two germline ends. From germline, CDR1 is SGHRS and CDR2 YFSETQ. In DNA, the CDR3 is TGCGCCAGCAGCTTGGAATTTGGGGTGTGGATGAACACTGAAGCTTTCTTT. This encodes CASSLEFGVWMNTEAFF. Together with reference TRBV5-1 and TRBJ1-1, the CDR3 gives the full variable domain: KAGVTQTPRYLIKTRGQQVTLSCSPISGHRSVSWYQQTPGQGLQFLFEYFSETQRNKGNFPGRFSGRQFSNSRSEMNVSTLELGDSALYLCASSLEFGVWMNTEAFFGQGTRLTVV.

CDR3 sequence: CASSQVVLVRGEQFF. CDR3 nucleotides: TGCGCCAGCAGCCAAGTTGTCTTAGTCCGGGGAGAGCAGTTCTTC. This chain joins TRBV4-1 and TRBJ2-1, with D maybe TRBD2 (5 bases). V was clipped by 1 base and J by 10 bases, with 17 bases between them. This CDR3 has 15 residues. Germline-derived CDR1 and CDR2 are MGHRA and YSYEKL.

The chain joins TRBV18 to TRBJ2-1; D remains ambiguous. There are 14 residues in the CDR3. CDR1 and CDR2 from the germline V gene are KGHSH and LQKENI. The V end was cut by 4 bases, the J end by 4 bases, with 11 bases between. Written as DNA, the CDR3 is TGTGCCAGCTCACGAACCCCAGGATACAATGAGCAGTTCTTC. Translated, it gives CASSRTPGYNEQFF.

The chain recombines TRBV9 with TRBJ2-1; the D gene is possibly TRBD1 (5 bases). Trimming removed 4 bases from V and 8 bases from J, with 19 bases in between. Per the germline V gene, CDR1 is SGDLS and CDR2 is YYNGEE. CDR3 length: 15 amino acids. CDR3 coding DNA: TGTGCCAGCAGCCCCCGGACAAGGGCCAGGGATGAGCAGTTCTTC. It codes for CASSPRTRARDEQFF.

This chain connects TRBV6-5 to TRBJ2-3; maybe TRBD2 (6 bases). With 2 bases removed from V and 0 bases from J, the gap between germline ends came to 12 bases. The CDR3 extends over 16 amino acids. Germline V gene lookup returns CDR1 MNHEY and CDR2 SVGAGI. In DNA form, the CDR3 reads TGTGCCAGCAGTTACGCGCGACTAGATAGCACAGATACGCAGTATTTT. Protein product: CASSYARLDSTDTQYF.

This sequence joins TRBV7-3 and TRBJ2-3; no firm D call. Germline values: CDR1 SGHTA, CDR2 FQGTGA. The CDR3 has 15 amino acids. The ends were cut back, 0 bases at V and 2 bases at J, with 9 bases in the middle. The CDR3 coding sequence is TGTGCCAGCAGCTTAACGGGCAGAAACACAGATACGCAGTATTTT. It encodes CASSLTGRNTDTQYF.

V gene TRBV28 combines with J gene TRBJ2-1; D uncertain. Trimming stripped 5 bases from V and 9 bases from J, with 20 bases between. Germline-derived CDR1 and CDR2 are MDHEN and SYDVKM. The CDR3 covers 15 residues. The CDR3 region is CASSTASRAYGEQFF. CDR3 coding DNA: TGTGCCAGCAGTACCGCGTCTCGGGCCTACGGTGAGCAGTTCTTC. Full variable domain (missing parts from reference TRBV28 and TRBJ2-1): DVKVTQSSRYLVKRTGEKVFLECVQDMDHENMFWYRQDPGLGLRLIYFSYDVKMKEKGDIPEGYSVSREKKERFSLILESASTNQTSMYLCASSTASRAYGEQFFGPGTRLTVL.

This chain links TRBV23-1 with TRBJ1-1; 7 bases are shared with TRBD1. TRBV23-1 is annotated as an ORF whose role is uncertain. Germline trimming cut 2 bases from V and 0 bases from J; bases unmatched to any gene: 3. The CDR3 extends over 15 amino acids. CDR3 DNA: TGCGCCAGCAGTCAACCCACAGGGGTGAACACTGAAGCTTTCTTT. Its protein is CASSQPTGVNTEAFF.

This chain connects TRBV29-1 to TRBJ2-2; 8 positions agree with TRBD1. J lost 6 bases, V lost 3 bases, and 12 bases had no gene match. Germline CDR1 reads SQVTM; CDR2 reads ANQGSEA. The CDR3 has 16 residues. The CDR3 loop is CSVEQGQGSFAGELFF. The CDR3 DNA sequence: TGCAGCGTTGAGCAAGGACAGGGTAGTTTTGCCGGGGAGCTGTTTTTT.

The gene calls are TRBV6-1 and TRBJ2-2; 13 bases map to TRBD2. V was clipped by 2 bases and J by 6 bases; unmatched bases: 12. The length of the CDR3 is 19 residues. Germline V gene sequence: CDR1 MNHNS, CDR2 SASEGT. CDR3 region: CASSEYLRTSGSRPGELFF. In DNA, the CDR3 is TGTGCCAGCAGTGAATATCTGCGGACTAGCGGGAGTCGCCCCGGGGAGCTGTTTTTT.

V gene TRBV10-3 combines with J gene TRBJ2-2; 7 bases are shared with TRBD1. Losses at the gene ends were 3 bases for V and 4 bases for J; bases not matched to a gene: 11. The CDR3 has 17 residues. Germline CDR1 is ENHRY and CDR2 is SYGVKD. The CDR3 nucleotides read TGTGCCATCAGTGACCCAAGGGGGCCTTTAAGCACCGGGGAGCTGTTTTTT. This gives the protein CAISDPRGPLSTGELFF.

The rearrangement joins TRBV7-9 to TRBJ2-3, with D possibly matching TRBD2 (5 bases). The germline V gene encodes CDR1 SEHNR and CDR2 FQNEAQ (reference sequence). The germline V and J ends were trimmed by 4 bases and 3 bases, with 8 bases remaining between them. The CDR3 extends over 13 amino acids. Here the CDR3 reads CASSSDLTDTQYF. In DNA, the CDR3 is TGTGCCAGCAGCTCGGACTTAACAGATACGCAGTATTTT.

The J gene is TRBJ1-4, the V gene TRBV28; D unresolved. Looked up from germline, CDR1 is MDHEN and CDR2 is SYDVKM. V shed 4 bases and J shed 6 bases, with 6 bases lying between them. CDR3 length: 12 residues. CDR3 DNA sequence: TGTGCCAGCAGTTACGGTGATGAAAAACTGTTTTTT. Its translation is CASSYGDEKLFF.

This clone was observed at least ten times. The rearrangement uses TRBV28 and TRBJ1-2; D is unresolved. Germline CDR1 MDHEN, CDR2 SYDVKM. Trimming shortened V by 4 bases and J by 7 bases, and 4 bases separated the two germline ends. The CDR3 totals 10 residues. CDR3: CASSSSGYTF. The CDR3 nucleotides read TGTGCCAGCAGTTCCAGTGGCTACACCTTC.